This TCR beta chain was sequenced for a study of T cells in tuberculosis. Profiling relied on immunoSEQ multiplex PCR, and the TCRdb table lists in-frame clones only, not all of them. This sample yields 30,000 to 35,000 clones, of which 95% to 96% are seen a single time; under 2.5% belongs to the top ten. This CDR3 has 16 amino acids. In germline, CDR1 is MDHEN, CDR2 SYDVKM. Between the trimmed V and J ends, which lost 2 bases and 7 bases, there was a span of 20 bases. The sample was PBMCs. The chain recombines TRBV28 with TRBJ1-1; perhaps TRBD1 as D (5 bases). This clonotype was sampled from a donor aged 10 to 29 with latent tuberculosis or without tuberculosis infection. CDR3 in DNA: TGTGCCAGCAGTTTACCTCCCGGAGGGGTTGTACATGAAGCTTTCTTT. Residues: CASSLPPGGVVHEAFF.